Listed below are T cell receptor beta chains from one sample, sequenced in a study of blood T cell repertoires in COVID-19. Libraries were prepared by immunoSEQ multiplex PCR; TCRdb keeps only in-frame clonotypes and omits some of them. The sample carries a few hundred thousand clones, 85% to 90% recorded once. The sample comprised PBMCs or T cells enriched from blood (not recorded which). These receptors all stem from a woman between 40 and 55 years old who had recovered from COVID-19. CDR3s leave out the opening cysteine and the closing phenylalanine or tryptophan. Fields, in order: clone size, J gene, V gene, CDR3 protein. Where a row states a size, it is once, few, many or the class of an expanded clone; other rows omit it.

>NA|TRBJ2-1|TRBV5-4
ASSLGTSGSVSYNEQF
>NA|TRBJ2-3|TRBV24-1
ATSPGGLAGYTDTQY
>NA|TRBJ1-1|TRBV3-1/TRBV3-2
ASSPSVAF
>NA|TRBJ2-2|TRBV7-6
ASSLGSSGRIGELF
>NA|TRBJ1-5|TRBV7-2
ASSLVMGAGNQPQH
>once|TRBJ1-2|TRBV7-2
ASSFTTRNYGYT
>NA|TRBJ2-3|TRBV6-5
ASSYYLAGGTQY
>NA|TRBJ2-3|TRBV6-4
ASASQGAGTDTQY
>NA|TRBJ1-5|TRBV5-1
ASSLIQLNQPQH
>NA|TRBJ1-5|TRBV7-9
ASSLARGGDQPQH
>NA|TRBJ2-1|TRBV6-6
ASSRKIQGSSTYNEQF
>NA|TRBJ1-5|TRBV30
AWSREGNQPQH
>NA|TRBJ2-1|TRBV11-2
ASSSPLILAMDEQF
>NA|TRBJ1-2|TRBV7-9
ASSPGLWAGYT
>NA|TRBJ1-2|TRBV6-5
ASRGGLDYGYT
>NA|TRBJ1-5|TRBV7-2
ASSTTTSVQGYQPQH
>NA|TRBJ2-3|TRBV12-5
ASGRGLAGSPGVQY